This TCR beta chain was identified during a study of T cells after yellow fever vaccination. As for this clonotype: Antigen: not known.

A process of 5'RACE template switching, which added a universal primer site and UMIs, was used to make TCR cDNA. TCRdb itself ran the 5' RACE reads through MiXCR, one entry per CDR3 protein. The profile shows about 340,000 distinct CDR3 sequences, around 12% of them singletons. V dropped 0 bases and J dropped 2 bases, with 10 bases sitting between them. CDR3 length: 14 amino acids. Germline V lookup: CDR1 SQVTM, CDR2 ANQGSEA. General observations from the study: Weaker overall was a secondary response that nonetheless peaked faster, on day 5 versus 15. At approximately 95% for CD4 and about 91% for CD8, most primary-vaccination clones showed up again after the booster. Overall, a small share of clonotypes was seen in both CD4 and CD8 compartments.

The J gene is TRBJ2-5, the V gene TRBV29-1; D possibly uses TRBD1 or TRBD2 (5 bases each). This sequence originates from a young man who received the YFV17D yellow fever vaccine. The input for sequencing was CD4+ T cells sorted from PBMCs, taken 15 days after the yellow fever booster vaccination. The CDR3 nucleotides are TGCAGCGTTGAAGATAAAGGGACGCAAGAGACCCAGTACTTC. Translated: CSVEDKGTQETQYF.